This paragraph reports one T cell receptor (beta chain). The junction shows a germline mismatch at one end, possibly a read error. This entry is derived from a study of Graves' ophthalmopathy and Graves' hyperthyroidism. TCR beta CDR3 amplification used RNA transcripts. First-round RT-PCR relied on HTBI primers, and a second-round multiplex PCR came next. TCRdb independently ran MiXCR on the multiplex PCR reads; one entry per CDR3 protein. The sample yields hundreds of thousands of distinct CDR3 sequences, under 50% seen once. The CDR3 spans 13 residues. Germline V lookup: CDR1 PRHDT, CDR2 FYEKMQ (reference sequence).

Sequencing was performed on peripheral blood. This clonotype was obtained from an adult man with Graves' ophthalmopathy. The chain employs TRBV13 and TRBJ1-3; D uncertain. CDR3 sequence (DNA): TGTGCCAGCAGCAAAGGGAATGGAAATACCATATATTTT. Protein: CASSKGNGNTIYF.